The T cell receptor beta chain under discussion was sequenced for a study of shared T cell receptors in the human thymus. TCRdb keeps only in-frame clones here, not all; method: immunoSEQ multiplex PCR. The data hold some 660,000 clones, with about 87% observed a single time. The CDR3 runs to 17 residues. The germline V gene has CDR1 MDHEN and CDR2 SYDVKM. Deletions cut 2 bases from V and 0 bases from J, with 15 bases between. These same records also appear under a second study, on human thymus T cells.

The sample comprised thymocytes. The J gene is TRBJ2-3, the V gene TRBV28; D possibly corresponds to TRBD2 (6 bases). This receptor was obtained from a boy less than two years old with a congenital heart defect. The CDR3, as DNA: TGTGCCAGCAGTTTAGGGTTGGGAGGACCTAGCACAGATACGCAGTATTTT. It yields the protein CASSLGLGGPSTDTQYF.